This T cell receptor (beta chain) appears in the sequencing data of a study of blood T cell repertoires in COVID-19. Germline assignment: CDR1 SGDLS and CDR2 YYNGEE. The CDR3 is 17 amino acids. J was trimmed by 5 bases and V by 0 bases; bases with no gene match: 10. Sequencing was performed with immunoSEQ multiplex PCR; in TCRdb, only in-frame clones are kept and a portion is missing. The sample lists 200,000 to 250,000 clones; more than 85% were seen once. Sequenced input: peripheral blood. The TCR originated in a man aged 60 to 75 with acute or convalescent COVID-19. The chain has TRBV9 and TRBJ2-3, with 9 bases aligning to TRBD2. The CDR3 reads CASSVGLAGTRVDTQYF. The CDR3, as DNA: TGTGCCAGCAGCGTAGGGCTAGCGGGGACACGGGTAGATACGCAGTATTTT.